A single sample is the source of the 14 T cell receptor beta chains below, sequenced in a study of blood T cells in healthy people across ages. Primed by a sample-barcoded 5' primer and a J-beta primer mix, a second PCR proceeded for 7 to 11 cycles. TCRdb reprocessed the 5' RACE reads via MiXCR and lists one record per CDR3 protein. This sample carries over 1,500,000 distinct CDR3 sequences, roughly two fifths of them seen once, and the ten largest clones take more than 20%. Sequenced sample: blood. The origin of the receptors is a human donor in good health.

This clonotype was counted a single time. V usage is TRBV11-2 and J usage is TRBJ2-5; D possibly corresponds to TRBD1 (6 bases). V shed 6 bases and J shed 2 bases, with 16 bases lying between them. CDR1 is SGHAT, CDR2 FQNNGV, per germline. CDR3 length equals 15 residues. CDR3 loop: CASRGLQGLQETQYF. The CDR3 nucleotides are TGTGCCAGCAGAGGGCTGCAGGGGCTGCAAGAGACCCAGTACTTC.

This clonotype has just a few counts. The chain combines TRBV9 with TRBJ1-2; no definite D call. V gave up 4 bases and J gave up 2 bases, with 12 bases separating them. This CDR3 is built from 14 residues. The germline gives CDR1 SGDLS, CDR2 YYNGEE. The CDR3: CASSSATGNYGYTF. CDR3 DNA: TGTGCCAGCAGCTCCGCGACGGGGAACTATGGCTACACCTTC.

This chain connects TRBV12-3 or TRBV12-4 to TRBJ1-2; D gene unclear. The germline V and J ends were trimmed by 2 bases and 4 bases, with 8 bases remaining between them. The CDR3 spans 13 residues. This chain's CDR3 is CASSLFRLYGYTF. CDR3 coding DNA: TGTGCCAGCAGTTTATTCAGGCTCTATGGCTACACCTTC.

The CDR3 DNA follows: TGTGCCACCAGTGATCCTTCACCGGACGGTGGCACAGATACGCAGTATTTT. It specifies CATSDPSPDGGTDTQYF. The chain has TRBV24-1 and TRBJ2-3; D is unresolved. The CDR3 runs to 17 residues. From germline, CDR1 is KGHDR and CDR2 SFDVKD. V dropped 3 bases and J dropped 1 base, with 16 bases sitting between them.

This chain links TRBV12-3 or TRBV12-4 with TRBJ2-1, with TRBD2 identical over 7 bases. J was trimmed by 7 bases and V by 7 bases; bases with no gene match: 10. The CDR3 totals 14 residues. The CDR3 coding sequence is TGTGCCAGCAAAATTTGGGGGGGAGATAATGAGCAGTTCTTC. Amino acids: CASKIWGGDNEQFF.

This clonotype has a count of ten or more. This chain connects TRBV2 to TRBJ2-4; 11 bases agree with TRBD2. Germline CDR1 is SNHLY and CDR2 is FYNNEI. This CDR3 has 17 amino acids. J lost 0 bases, V lost 2 bases, and 3 bases had no gene match. DNA of the CDR3: TGTGCCAGCAGTGAACTAGCGGGGGGACTAGCCAAAAACATTCAGTACTTC. Protein: CASSELAGGLAKNIQYF.

The rearrangement joins TRBV27 to TRBJ2-7; D remains unclear. The V gene lost 8 bases and the J gene lost 7 bases, with 27 bases spanning the gap. The germline V gene has CDR1 MNHEY and CDR2 SMNVEV (reference sequence). The CDR3 contains 16 residues. CDR3 nucleotide sequence: TGTGCCAGCGCACCCTCCCGAGGCGGATCCCTGGTTGAGCAGTACTTC. This encodes CASAPSRGGSLVEQYF.

V usage is TRBV9 and J usage is TRBJ1-2; D unresolved. Germline assignment: CDR1 SGDLS and CDR2 YYNGEE. V was clipped by 0 bases and J by 8 bases, with 11 bases between them. This CDR3 spans 13 amino acids. In DNA, the CDR3 is TGTGCCAGCAGCGTAGATCCCCGCGACGGCTACACCTTC. This gives the protein CASSVDPRDGYTF.

The chain links TRBV10-3 to TRBJ2-3; D possibly matches TRBD1 or TRBD2 (5 bases each). The CDR3 spans 15 residues. V lost 2 bases to trimming and J lost 0 bases, with 9 bases between them. The germline gives CDR1 ENHRY, CDR2 SYGVKD. CDR3: CAISEGGASTDTQYF. As DNA, the CDR3 is TGTGCCATCAGTGAGGGGGGTGCTAGCACAGATACGCAGTATTTT.

V is TRBV14 and J is TRBJ2-1; no firm D call. The V and J ends lost 1 base and 12 bases respectively, with 13 bases between them. Germline assignment: CDR1 SGHDN and CDR2 FVKESK. The CDR3 is made up of 13 amino acids. This CDR3 reads CASSQVTGLAQFF. In DNA form, the CDR3 reads TGTGCCAGCAGCCAAGTGACCGGGTTGGCGCAGTTCTTC.

The CDR3 here is CASSLGGQGCPGYTF. CDR3 DNA: TGTGCCAGCAGCTTAGGAGGACAGGGATGCCCTGGCTACACCTTC. The V call is TRBV13, the J call TRBJ1-2; 8 nucleotides line up with TRBD1. Germline CDR1 PRHDT, CDR2 FYEKMQ (reference sequence). V lost 0 bases, J lost 7 bases, and 7 bases stayed unmatched. The CDR3 has 15 amino acids. The full variable domain, rest sourced from reference TRBV13 and TRBJ1-2, is AAGVIQSPRHLIKEKRETATLKCYPIPRHDTVYWYQQGPGQDPQFLISFYEKMQSDKGSIPDRFSAQQFSDYHSELNMSSLELGDSALYFCASSLGGQGCPGYTFGSGTRLTVV.

This clonotype appeared a few times. V usage is TRBV24-1 and J usage is TRBJ1-2, with 8 positions matching TRBD1. CDR3 length equals 11 residues. The germline CDR1 and CDR2 sequences are KGHDR and SFDVKD. J was trimmed by 7 bases and V by 9 bases; bases with no gene match: 3. The CDR3, as DNA: TGTGCCACCGGGACAGGCCTTGGCTACACCTTC. This encodes CATGTGLGYTF.

The gene calls are TRBV4-3 and TRBJ2-5; D gene unclear. CDR3 length equals 16 residues. V lost 3 bases and J lost 6, with 20 bases in between. The germline V gene has CDR1 LGHNA and CDR2 YSLEER. The CDR3 reads CASSQAVGSALKTQYF. CDR3 nucleotides: TGCGCCAGCAGCCAGGCGGTGGGAAGCGCGTTAAAGACCCAGTACTTC.

CDR3 sequence: CATSRRSGVPSYNEQFF. Here the CDR3 DNA reads TGTGCCACCAGCAGAAGAAGCGGGGTCCCCTCCTACAATGAGCAGTTCTTC. The chain recombines TRBV15 with TRBJ2-1; the match to TRBD2 covers 7 bases. The germline V gene has CDR1 LNHNV and CDR2 YYDKDF (reference sequence). The ends lost 2 bases at V and 0 bases at J; junction bases unmatched: 7. This CDR3 is 17 amino acids long.